The 27 T cell receptor beta chains below all came from one sample that was sequenced in a study of blood T cell repertoires in COVID-19. Data came from immunoSEQ multiplex PCR; TCRdb stores just in-frame clones and leaves some out. The data contain over 150,000 clones, 75% to 90% of them singletons. The sequencing input was peripheral blood. Receptors were obtained from a woman aged 60-75 years with acute or convalescent COVID-19.

The chain employs TRBV12-3 or TRBV12-4 and TRBJ2-2; no firm D call. The V gene lost 7 bases and the J gene lost 2 bases, with 8 bases spanning the gap. The CDR3 runs 13 residues. The CDR3 reads CASTGYNTGELFF. In DNA form, the CDR3 reads TGTGCCAGCACCGGGTACAACACCGGGGAGCTGTTTTTT.

The chain combines TRBV27 with TRBJ1-6; 8 bases line up with TRBD1. Germline V lookup: CDR1 MNHEY, CDR2 SMNVEV (reference sequence). The CDR3 sequence is 14 residues long. Trimming at V came to 6 bases and at J to 4 bases, leaving 2 bases not matched to a gene. This chain's CDR3 is CASRRTGYNSPLHF. Written as DNA, the CDR3 is TGTGCCAGCAGAAGGACAGGGTATAATTCACCCCTCCACTTT.

The V and J genes are TRBV6-2 or TRBV6-3 and TRBJ1-3; D is ambiguous. Trimming removed 1 base at V and 5 bases at J, with 6 bases between. Germline V gene lookup returns CDR1 MNHEY and CDR2 SVGEGT. The CDR3 covers 13 residues. Here the CDR3 reads CASSYYQRNTIYF. The CDR3 region has the DNA TGTGCCAGCAGTTACTACCAGAGAAACACCATATATTTT.

This clone has more than one count but fewer than ten. This chain joins TRBV28 and TRBJ2-7, with D possibly TRBD1 on 8 matching bases. Germline CDR1 reads MDHEN; CDR2 reads SYDVKM. Trimming cost V 6 bases and J 0 bases, with 30 bases left between them. The CDR3 is 20 residues long. The CDR3 DNA reads TGTGCCAGCAGCCGAATATGGGATCCGTACAGGGGGGGAGTCTCCTACGAGCAGTACTTC. This gives the protein CASSRIWDPYRGGVSYEQYF.

This clone was detected only a few times. J is TRBJ2-7 and V is TRBV19; 7 nucleotides line up with TRBD2. This CDR3 region has 15 residues. Germline-derived CDR1 and CDR2 are LNHDA and SQIVND (reference sequence). The V and J ends lost 3 bases and 0 bases, in that order; junction bases with no gene match: 5. This CDR3 is CASSISGDRSYEQYF. CDR3 bases: TGTGCCAGTAGTATCAGCGGGGACCGCTCCTACGAGCAGTACTTC. Full variable domain (outside the CDR3, taken from reference TRBV19 and TRBJ2-7): DGGITQSPKYLFRKEGQNVTLSCEQNLNHDAMYWYRQDPGQGLRLIYYSQIVNDFQKGDIAEGYSVSREKKESFPLTVTSAQKNPTAFYLCASSISGDRSYEQYFGPGTRLTVT.

This chain joins TRBV21-1 and TRBJ1-2. TRBV21-1 is a pseudogene segment. The CDR3 has 17 amino acids. CDR3 loop: CASSKEEMRGGDYGYTF. CDR3 DNA sequence: TGTGCCAGCAGCAAAGAAGAGATGCGGGGAGGTGACTATGGCTACACCTTC.

The chain is built from TRBV15 and TRBJ1-1; D is possibly TRBD1 (6 bases). Trimming shortened V by 3 bases and J by 4 bases, and 18 bases separated the two germline ends. This CDR3 is 16 amino acids long. Germline V lookup: CDR1 LNHNV, CDR2 YYDKDF (reference sequence). The CDR3 region has the DNA TGTGCCACCAGCAGGGGGGCCCCGGATCGTAGCACTGAAGCTTTCTTT. Protein: CATSRGAPDRSTEAFF. The complete variable domain, with remaining parts taken from reference TRBV15 and TRBJ1-1, reads DAMVIQNPRYQVTQFGKPVTLSCSQTLNHNVMYWYQQKSSQAPKLLFHYYDKDFNNEADTPDNFQSRRPNTSFCFLDIRSPGLGDTAMYLCATSRGAPDRSTEAFFGQGTRLTVV.

V and J are TRBV19 and TRBJ1-2, with 11 bases aligning to TRBD1. The CDR3 is 16 amino acids. CDR1 LNHDA and CDR2 SQIVND come from the germline V gene (reference sequence). The V segment lost 4 bases and the J segment 4 bases; nucleotides outside the gene matches: 8. The CDR3 loop is CASSRAGTGGAYGYTF. CDR3 nucleotide sequence: TGTGCCAGTAGTAGAGCCGGGACAGGGGGGGCCTATGGCTACACCTTC.

This sequence joins TRBV6-2 or TRBV6-3 and TRBJ2-7, with D uncertain. Germline V gene lookup returns CDR1 MNHEY and CDR2 SVGEGT. Trimming removed 5 bases at V and 2 bases at J, with 16 bases between. This CDR3 spans 15 amino acids. In DNA, the CDR3 is TGTGCCAGCAGTCTGACGGGTTACAATGCCTACGAGCAGTACTTC. It codes for CASSLTGYNAYEQYF.

There are a few counts of this clone. The chain is built from TRBV30 and TRBJ2-6; D is ambiguous. This CDR3 comprises 12 residues. Germline values: CDR1 GTSNPN, CDR2 SVGIG (reference sequence). V was cut by 8 bases and J by 4 bases, with 9 bases left in between. CDR3 loop: CARSVGANVLTF. In DNA form, the CDR3 reads TGTGCCCGCAGCGTAGGGGCCAACGTCCTGACTTTC.

This chain joins TRBV29-1 and TRBJ1-1; D gene ambiguous. The CDR3 totals 14 residues. Trimming left V 1 base short and J 2 bases short, with 11 bases between. CDR1 and CDR2 (germline): SQVTM, ANQGSEA. CDR3 sequence: CSVEGGRTNTEAFF. In DNA, the CDR3 is TGCAGCGTTGAAGGTGGCAGAACAAACACTGAAGCTTTCTTT.

The chain is built from TRBV7-2 and TRBJ1-5; TRBD1 matches 9 bases. This CDR3 comprises 14 residues. The germline CDR1 and CDR2 sequences are SGHTA and FQGNSA. After removal of 4 bases from V and 7 bases from J, the junction contained 5 bases not matched to a gene. The CDR3 sequence is CASSSGTGKQPQHF. CDR3 bases: TGTGCCAGCAGCTCCGGGACAGGGAAACAGCCCCAGCATTTT. Drawing the rest from reference TRBV7-2 and TRBJ1-5, the complete variable domain is GAGVSQSPSNKVTEKGKDVELRCDPISGHTALYWYRQSLGQGLEFLIYFQGNSAPDKSGLPSDRFSAERTGGSVSTLTIQRTQQEDSAVYLCASSSGTGKQPQHFGDGTRLSIL.

This sequence joins TRBV12-3 or TRBV12-4 and TRBJ2-5; TRBD2 matches at 8 bases. The length of the CDR3 is 13 residues. The J segment lost 5 bases and the V segment lost 6 bases, leaving 5 bases of the junction unmatched. The CDR3 DNA reads as TGTGCCAGCAGGGAGGGACTAGTGGAGACCCAGTACTTC. It codes for CASREGLVETQYF.

The rearrangement uses TRBV5-1 and TRBJ1-5; tentatively, D is TRBD1 (6 bases). V was shortened by 1 base and J by 0 bases, with 8 bases between the two germline ends. The CDR3 contains 15 residues. Germline V gives CDR1 SGHRS, CDR2 YFSETQ. The CDR3 DNA sequence: TGCGCCAGCAGCTTGCAGGGGACTAGCAATCAGCCCCAGCATTTT. Protein: CASSLQGTSNQPQHF. The full variable domain, its missing parts supplied by reference TRBV5-1 and TRBJ1-5, is KAGVTQTPRYLIKTRGQQVTLSCSPISGHRSVSWYQQTPGQGLQFLFEYFSETQRNKGNFPGRFSGRQFSNSRSEMNVSTLELGDSALYLCASSLQGTSNQPQHFGDGTRLSIL.

The J gene is TRBJ1-4, the V gene TRBV6-5; possible D gene TRBD1, 5 bases. CDR3 length: 13 amino acids. CDR1 and CDR2 (germline): MNHEY, SVGAGI. Trimming pared 6 bases from V and 8 bases from J, leaving 13 bases between. The CDR3 spells CASSRQGGEKLFF. For the CDR3, the DNA is TGTGCCAGCAGCAGGCAGGGAGGCGAAAAACTGTTTTTT.

The chain couples TRBV27 to TRBJ2-7; possibly TRBD1 for D (6 bases). The germline V gene encodes CDR1 MNHEY and CDR2 SMNVEV (reference sequence). The CDR3 is 15 residues long. V was trimmed by 3 bases and J by 5 bases, leaving 17 bases between them. Here the CDR3 DNA reads TGTGCCAGCAGTTTCTATACCGCAGGGGAACACGAGCAGTACTTC. This gives the protein CASSFYTAGEHEQYF.

The chain joins TRBV5-1 to TRBJ2-1; 8 positions match TRBD2. CDR1 and CDR2 from the germline V gene are SGHRS and YFSETQ. The CDR3 loop spans 15 amino acids. The V and J ends lost 0 bases and 6 bases, in that order; junction bases with no gene match: 5. The CDR3 region has the DNA TGCGCCAGCAGCTTGGAGAGCGGGGGAGTCAATGAGCAGTTCTTC. It codes for CASSLESGGVNEQFF.

V and J are TRBV30 and TRBJ1-4; D might be TRBD1 (6 bases). Germline CDR1 and CDR2: GTSNPN and SVGIG (reference sequence). V lost 5 bases to trimming and J lost 5 bases, with 15 bases between them. This CDR3 region has 14 residues. As DNA, the CDR3 is TGTGCCTGGGGAGCCAGGGGCCGGAATGAAAAACTGTTTTTT. This encodes CAWGARGRNEKLFF.

V gene TRBV27 combines with J gene TRBJ1-2, with a possible D match to TRBD1 (6 bases). The CDR3 has 14 amino acids. Trimming removed 1 base at V and 7 bases at J, with 13 bases between. Germline CDR1 reads MNHEY; CDR2 reads SMNVEV (reference sequence). The CDR3: CASSLYGQLRGYTF. DNA for the CDR3: TGTGCCAGCAGTTTATACGGACAGTTGCGTGGCTACACCTTC.

The rearrangement joins TRBV2 to TRBJ1-5; D call uncertain. Trimming stripped 7 bases from V and 6 bases from J, with 16 bases between. The CDR3 loop spans 14 amino acids. Germline loops: CDR1 SNHLY, CDR2 FYNNEI. The CDR3 coding sequence is TGTGCCAGCACCCGGGAAGGCGTTAGTCAGCCCCAGCATTTT. This encodes CASTREGVSQPQHF. The full variable domain, its missing parts supplied by reference TRBV2 and TRBJ1-5, is EPEVTQTPSHQVTQMGQEVILRCVPISNHLYFYWYRQILGQKVEFLVSFYNNEISEKSEIFDDQFSVERPDGSNFTLKIRSTKLEDSAMYFCASTREGVSQPQHFGDGTRLSIL.

The rearrangement joins TRBV30 to TRBJ1-4; 7 positions agree with TRBD1. Germline V gene sequence: CDR1 GTSNPN, CDR2 SVGIG (reference sequence). The CDR3 length is 14 residues. The ends lost 4 bases at V and 7 bases at J; junction bases unmatched: 9. CDR3 sequence reads: CAWNLGGRSEKLFF. CDR3 DNA: TGTGCCTGGAACCTAGGGGGCAGGAGTGAAAAACTGTTTTTT.

This clone was picked up a small number of times. The junction departs from germline at one end; a sequencing error may be responsible. This chain joins TRBV7-7 and TRBJ2-2; no firm D call. This CDR3 spans 13 amino acids. Germline CDR1 reads SSHAT; CDR2 reads FNYEAQ (reference sequence). The DNA of the CDR3 is TGTGCTAGCAGCTTAGTGCGAACCGGGGAGCTGTTTTTT. As protein: CASSLVRTGELFF.

This clone has just a few counts. The chain combines TRBV30 with TRBJ1-1; D gene ambiguous. There are 13 residues in the CDR3. The V and J ends lost 0 bases and 2 bases respectively, with 7 bases between them. CDR1 is GTSNPN and CDR2 is SVGIG in the germline V gene (reference sequence). CDR3 in amino acids: CAWSVQSNTEAFF. Here the CDR3 DNA reads TGTGCCTGGAGTGTACAGTCAAACACTGAAGCTTTCTTT. Full variable domain (remainder filled in from reference TRBV30 and TRBJ1-1): SQTIHQWPATLVQPVGSPLSLECTVEGTSNPNLYWYRQAAGRGLQLLFYSVGIGQISSEVPQNLSASRPQDRQFILSSKKLLLSDSGFYLCAWSVQSNTEAFFGQGTRLTVV.

V is TRBV19 and J is TRBJ2-5, with 13 bases fitting TRBD2. From germline, CDR1 is LNHDA and CDR2 SQIVND (reference sequence). V lost 7 bases, J lost 2 bases, and 4 bases stayed unmatched. The CDR3 is made up of 15 amino acids. CDR3 amino acids: CASTGTSGAQETQYF. The DNA of the CDR3 is TGTGCCAGTACCGGGACTAGCGGGGCGCAAGAGACCCAGTACTTC.

The V call is TRBV20-1, the J call TRBJ1-4; TRBD1 matches 8 bases. V dropped 3 bases and J dropped 0; count of bases not matched to a gene: 6. The germline CDR1 and CDR2 sequences are DFQATT and SNEGSKA (reference sequence). This CDR3 contains 16 residues. The CDR3 DNA is TGCAGTGCTAGTGGACAGGGCTTTGCAACTAATGAAAAACTGTTTTTT. Its translation is CSASGQGFATNEKLFF.

This chain joins TRBV3-1 (or the pseudogene TRBV3-2) and TRBJ2-7; 8 bases agree with TRBD1. Losses at the gene ends were 0 bases for V and 6 bases for J; bases not matched to a gene: 7. The CDR3 consists of 15 residues. Per the germline V gene, CDR1 is LGHDT and CDR2 is YNNKEL (reference sequence). Here the CDR3 reads CASSQESDRAGEQYF. The CDR3 coding sequence is TGTGCCAGCAGCCAAGAGTCGGACAGGGCGGGCGAGCAGTACTTC.

The rearrangement uses TRBV18 and TRBJ1-1; D not certain. CDR3 length: 14 residues. Looked up from germline, CDR1 is KGHSH and CDR2 is LQKENI. Trimming stripped 0 bases from V and 1 base from J, with 6 bases between. This CDR3 reads CASSPPPGNTEAFF. CDR3 coding DNA: TGTGCCAGCTCACCACCCCCCGGGAACACTGAAGCTTTCTTT. Together with reference TRBV18 and TRBJ1-1, the CDR3 gives the full variable domain: NAGVMQNPRHLVRRRGQEARLRCSPMKGHSHVYWYRQLPEEGLKFMVYLQKENIIDESGMPKERFSAEFPKEGPSILRIQQVVRGDSAAYFCASSPPPGNTEAFFGQGTRLTVV.